This is a list of T cell receptor beta chains from one sample in a study of OX40 agonist ivuxolimab in advanced cancers. Assay used: immunoSEQ multiplex PCR; TCRdb lists only in-frame clones, some missing. The profile covers roughly 72,000 clones, with roughly 89% appearing a single time and about an eighth taken by the ten largest. Material: CD4+ or CD8+ T cells sorted from blood, obtained in a trial of the OX40 agonist ivuxolimab. Source of these receptors: an adult with an advanced solid tumor such as melanoma, head and neck, liver or kidney cancer. Both conserved end residues are part of each CDR3. A D gene is named only where the DNA matches it firmly. Clone size is given for some rows only: seen once, a few or many times, or a class if the clone is expanded.

d_gene	len	j_gene	v_gene	abundance	CDR3aa	CDR3nt
NA	13	TRBJ1-1	TRBV5-1	NA	CASRLQGNTEAFF	TGCGCCAGCAGGTTACAGGGGAACACTGAAGCTTTCTTT
NA	15	TRBJ2-3	TRBV9	NA	CASSPSAFITDTQYF	TGTGCCAGCAGCCCTTCGGCCTTCATCACAGATACGCAGTATTTT
NA	15	TRBJ2-1	TRBV12-2	NA	CASRFLGLDFGEQFF	TGTGCAAGTCGCTTCCTGGGACTAGATTTCGGTGAGCAGTTCTTC
NA	14	TRBJ2-3	TRBV29-1	NA	CSVESSPGTDTQYF	TGCAGCGTTGAAAGTTCGCCGGGAACAGATACGCAGTATTTT
NA	13	TRBJ1-5	TRBV18	NA	CASSPGRGRPQHF	TGTGCCAGCTCACCAGGCCGCGGCAGGCCCCAGCATTTT
NA	15	TRBJ1-4	TRBV6-5	once	CASSYGQGGYEKLFF	TGTGCCAGCAGTTACGGCCAGGGAGGATATGAAAAACTGTTTTTT
NA	16	TRBJ1-5	TRBV15	NA	CATGGYRLLSNQPQHF	TGTGCCACGGGGGGATACAGACTACTTTCAAATCAGCCCCAGCATTTT
NA	16	TRBJ2-7	TRBV14	NA	CASSQGSQGGVYEQYF	TGTGCCAGCAGCCAAGGGAGTCAGGGCGGGGTCTACGAGCAGTACTTC
NA	14	TRBJ1-1	TRBV5-1	NA	CASSLAQGGTEAFF	TGCGCCAGCAGCTTGGCACAGGGCGGTACTGAAGCTTTCTTT
NA	19	TRBJ2-6	TRBV28	NA	CASSSAIRAGISGANVLTF	TGTGCCAGCAGTTCCGCGATTCGGGCAGGAATATCTGGGGCCAACGTCCTGACTTTC
NA	15	TRBJ1-1	TRBV19	NA	CASSMNPGINTEAFF	TGTGCCAGTAGTATGAATCCAGGGATAAACACTGAAGCTTTCTTT
TRBD1	15	TRBJ2-3	TRBV2	NA	CASSETGQGADTQYF	TGTGCCAGCAGTGAAACGGGACAGGGGGCAGATACGCAGTATTTT
NA	16	TRBJ2-1	TRBV18	NA	CASSPPEGISYNEQFF	TGTGCCAGCTCACCACCGGAGGGTATCTCCTACAATGAGCAGTTCTTC
TRBD1	14	TRBJ2-7	TRBV28	NA	CASSGVDRGYEQYF	TGTGCCAGCAGTGGGGTTGACAGGGGGTACGAGCAGTACTTC
NA	14	TRBJ1-1	TRBV7-2	NA	CASSPSGVNTEAFF	TGTGCCAGCAGCCCCTCGGGAGTCAACACTGAAGCTTTCTTT
TRBD1	16	TRBJ1-4	TRBV27	NA	CASSPGQGRANEKLFF	TGTGCCAGCAGTCCGGGACAGGGGAGGGCTAATGAAAAACTGTTTTTT
TRBD1	15	TRBJ2-2	TRBV4-1	NA	CASSQDRGQPGELFF	TGCGCCAGCAGCCAAGATAGGGGGCAGCCCGGGGAGCTGTTTTTT
TRBD1	19	TRBJ1-5	TRBV28	NA	CASSLTGTGATPSNQPQHF	TGTGCCAGCAGCTTGACCGGGACAGGGGCAACTCCAAGCAATCAGCCCCAGCATTTT
TRBD2	17	TRBJ2-2	TRBV28	NA	CASSLWGLAGLTGELFF	TGTGCCAGCAGTTTATGGGGACTAGCGGGCCTCACCGGGGAGCTGTTTTTT
NA	15	TRBJ2-7	TRBV5-8	few	CASSRHRPLSYEQYF	TGTGCCAGCAGCCGCCACAGGCCCCTATCCTACGAGCAGTACTTC
NA	11	TRBJ1-2	TRBV20-1	NA	CSGDPRNGYTF	TGCAGTGGGGACCCGAGGAATGGCTACACCTTC
NA	15	TRBJ1-1	TRBV5-1	NA	CASSRRQAVNTEAFF	TGCGCCAGCAGCCGGCGACAGGCAGTGAACACTGAAGCTTTCTTT
NA	14	TRBJ2-7	TRBV23-1	NA	CASTLTGTLYEQYF	TGCGCCAGCACCCTGACAGGGACTCTCTACGAGCAGTACTTC
TRBD2	15	TRBJ2-2	TRBV6-5	NA	CASRLAGVNTGELFF	TGTGCCAGCAGATTAGCGGGAGTGAACACCGGGGAGCTGTTTTTT
TRBD1	15	TRBJ1-1	TRBV10-3	NA	CAISESNVGTGRRSF	TGTGCCATCAGTGAGTCGAATGTAGGGACAGGCCGTAGGTCCTTT
TRBD2	15	TRBJ2-1	TRBV5-1	NA	CASSLGLATYNEQFF	TGCGCCAGCAGCTTGGGACTAGCAACGTATAATGAGCAGTTCTTC
TRBD1	13	TRBJ2-7	TRBV5-1	NA	CASSGGQPYEQYF	TGCGCCAGCAGCGGGGGACAGCCCTACGAGCAGTACTTC
NA	15	TRBJ1-2	TRBV7-2	once	CASSLVVGGEYGYTF	TGTGCCAGCAGCTTAGTGGTGGGGGGAGAGTATGGCTACACCTTC
NA	15	TRBJ2-3	TRBV6-1	NA	CASSGWDTSTDTQYF	TGTGCCAGCAGTGGATGGGACACTAGCACAGATACGCAGTATTTT
TRBD2	18	TRBJ2-7	TRBV5-8	NA	CASSFNPGLAGANDEQYF	TGTGCCAGCAGCTTTAACCCGGGACTAGCGGGAGCCAACGACGAGCAGTACTTC
NA	14	TRBJ1-4	TRBV2	NA	CASARTSTNEKLFF	TGTGCCAGCGCACGGACTTCAACTAATGAAAAACTGTTTTTT
NA	14	TRBJ1-2	TRBV5-1	NA	CASSLQDYSWGYTF	TGCGCCAGCAGCTTGCAGGACTATTCTTGGGGCTACACCTTC
NA	15	TRBJ1-4	TRBV18	NA	CASSMSVAGLEKLFF	TGTGCCAGCTCCATGTCAGTGGCAGGGCTCGAAAAACTGTTTTTT
NA	17	TRBJ2-1	TRBV4-1	NA	CASSRLPSVSSYNEQFF	TGCGCCAGCAGCCGTCTTCCTAGCGTCAGCTCCTACAATGAGCAGTTCTTC
NA	12	TRBJ2-3	TRBV5-1	NA	CASSLSSDTQYF	TGCGCCAGCAGCTTGTCTTCAGATACGCAGTATTTT
NA	16	TRBJ2-3	TRBV5-1	NA	CASSHGQTTSTDTQYF	TGCGCCAGCAGCCACGGACAGACGACTAGCACAGATACGCAGTATTTT
TRBD1	18	TRBJ2-2	TRBV19	NA	CASSIGLGDRADTGELFF	TGTGCCAGTAGTATTGGGTTAGGGGACAGGGCGGACACCGGGGAGCTGTTTTTT
NA	14	TRBJ2-3	TRBV19	NA	CASRFSPSTDTQYF	TGTGCCAGTAGATTCAGTCCTAGCACAGATACGCAGTATTTT
TRBD2	15	TRBJ2-7	TRBV27	NA	CASSFRLAGDYEQYF	TGTGCCAGCAGTTTTCGACTAGCCGGTGACTACGAGCAGTACTTC
NA	17	TRBJ2-1	TRBV27	NA	CASSLLRATSSYNEQFF	TGTGCCAGCAGTCTTTTACGGGCCACAAGCTCCTACAATGAGCAGTTCTTC
NA	14	TRBJ1-1	TRBV5-1	few	CASSPWSRNTEAFF	TGCGCCAGCAGCCCATGGTCCCGAAACACTGAAGCTTTCTTT
NA	14	TRBJ2-7	TRBV5-4	NA	CASSSRDFSYEQYF	TGTGCCAGCAGTTCCCGGGACTTCTCCTACGAGCAGTACTTC
NA	17	TRBJ2-7	TRBV14	NA	CASSQGYGGHVLEEQYF	TGTGCCAGCAGCCAAGGGTACGGCGGACACGTCTTGGAAGAGCAGTACTTC
TRBD1	18	TRBJ2-6	TRBV19	NA	CASSSWGQGISGANVLTF	TGTGCCAGTAGTAGTTGGGGACAGGGGATATCTGGGGCCAACGTCCTGACTTTC
NA	14	TRBJ2-5	TRBV18	NA	CASSPGVNQETQYF	TGTGCCAGCTCACCCGGGGTTAACCAAGAGACCCAGTACTTC
NA	15	TRBJ2-6	TRBV9	NA	CASSGRGRGANVLTF	TGTGCCAGCAGCGGGAGGGGGAGAGGGGCCAACGTCCTGACTTTC
TRBD2	17	TRBJ2-5	TRBV5-4	NA	CASSLGSLAGPQETQYF	TGTGCCAGCAGCTTGGGGAGCCTAGCGGGCCCCCAAGAGACCCAGTACTTC
TRBD1	15	TRBJ2-7	TRBV23-1	NA	CASSGDRDTSYEQYF	TGCGCCAGCAGCGGCGACAGGGACACATCCTACGAGCAGTACTTC
NA	15	TRBJ2-2	TRBV6-5	once	CASSYQGGWTGELFF	TGTGCCAGCAGTTACCAAGGGGGTTGGACCGGGGAGCTGTTTTTT
NA	15	TRBJ2-1	TRBV5-8	NA	CASSSWAPSYNEQFF	TGTGCCAGCAGCTCATGGGCCCCCTCCTACAATGAGCAGTTCTTC
TRBD1	16	TRBJ1-2	TRBV5-1	NA	CASSNPQGGVRSGYTF	TGCGCCAGCAGCAACCCACAAGGGGGCGTTCGCTCTGGCTACACCTTC
TRBD1	16	TRBJ1-2	TRBV5-1	NA	CASRTFGGQAHYGYTF	TGCGCCAGCAGAACTTTTGGGGGACAGGCACACTATGGCTACACCTTC